These 14 T cell receptor beta chains were all obtained from the same sample, sequenced in a study of cytomegalovirus exposure and HLA in healthy donors. PCR amplification relied on 60 Vbeta primers (plus 13 Jbeta primers). Clones were sequenced by immunoSEQ multiplex PCR, and TCRdb holds only the in-frame ones, with some missing. The sample carries about 150,000 clones, over 50% recorded once. The specimen sequenced was PBMCs. Receptors were obtained from a human donor in good health.

This chain links TRBV5-6 with TRBJ1-1; unclear D gene. The CDR3 totals 11 residues. Germline loops: CDR1 SGHDT, CDR2 YYEEEE. V was trimmed by 1 base and J by 8 bases, leaving 6 bases between them. The CDR3 sequence is CASSLLAEAFF. The CDR3 DNA sequence: TGTGCCAGCAGCTTGTTGGCCGAAGCTTTCTTT.

V is TRBV7-8 and J is TRBJ1-2, with TRBD1 matching 8 bases. Germline CDR1 SGHVS, CDR2 FQNEAQ. This CDR3 is 15 amino acids long. Trimming cost V 5 bases and J 3 bases; bases outside gene matches: 8. In nucleotides, the CDR3 is TGTGCCAGCAGCGACGAGACAGGGGCGCACTATGGCTACACCTTC. It is translated as CASSDETGAHYGYTF.

V and J are TRBV9 and TRBJ2-3, with D uncertain. This CDR3 contains 12 residues. The germline V gene encodes CDR1 SGDLS and CDR2 YYNGEE. The V end was cut by 3 bases, the J end by 5 bases, with 7 bases between. The CDR3 region has the DNA TGTGCCAGCAGCGCCCCAGGAGATACGCAGTATTTT. Its translation: CASSAPGDTQYF.

DNA of the CDR3: TGTGCCAGCAGTCTCCAGGTAGCGGAGACCCAGTACTTC. As protein: CASSLQVAETQYF. The chain carries TRBV27 and TRBJ2-5; maybe TRBD2 (5 bases). The CDR3 contains 13 residues. The V gene lost 5 bases and the J gene lost 5 bases, with 12 bases spanning the gap. Per the germline V gene, CDR1 is MNHEY and CDR2 is SMNVEV (reference sequence).

V gene TRBV9 combines with J gene TRBJ2-1, with D perhaps matching TRBD2 (6 bases). Germline assignment: CDR1 SGDLS and CDR2 YYNGEE. The CDR3 spans 15 residues. The V gene lost 3 bases and the J gene lost 1 base, with 11 bases spanning the gap. The DNA of the CDR3 is TGTGCCAGCAGCGAATTGGGAGGTTCCTACAATGAGCAGTTCTTC. The encoded protein is CASSELGGSYNEQFF.

The chain recombines TRBV7-9 with TRBJ1-6, with a weak D call TRBD1 (5 bases). This CDR3 contains 13 residues. Between the trimmed V and J ends, which lost 6 bases and 16 bases, there was a span of 19 bases. The germline CDR1 and CDR2 sequences are SEHNR and FQNEAQ (reference sequence). CDR3 amino acids: CASRRGGEGILHF. CDR3 nucleotide sequence: TGTGCCAGCAGAAGGGGTGGGGAGGGGATTCTCCACTTT.

This clone was observed a handful of times. The chain couples TRBV7-8 to TRBJ2-6, with 7 bases aligning to TRBD1. The CDR3 totals 15 residues. Germline V gene data show CDR1 as SGHVS and CDR2 as FQNEAQ. Trimming cost V 1 base and J 4 bases; bases outside gene matches: 1. The DNA for the CDR3 is TGTGCCAGCAGCTTAGAGGGGGCCGGGGCCAACGTCCTGACTTTC. As protein: CASSLEGAGANVLTF.

In its sample, this clone was seen once. The V gene is TRBV9, the J gene TRBJ2-7; 7 bases are a match to TRBD1. The CDR3 sequence is 15 residues long. J was trimmed by 1 base and V by 5 bases; bases with no gene match: 9. Germline V gene lookup returns CDR1 SGDLS and CDR2 YYNGEE. Here the CDR3 DNA reads TGTGCCAGCAGTGAGGGACAGAACCCTTCCTACGAGCAGTACTTC. It yields the protein CASSEGQNPSYEQYF.

J is TRBJ2-7 and V is TRBV15; D perhaps matches TRBD2 (6 bases). The CDR3 runs 15 residues. Germline loops: CDR1 LNHNV, CDR2 YYDKDF (reference sequence). V lost 0 bases, J lost 3 bases, and 12 bases lay in between. CDR3 coding DNA: TGTGCCACCAGCAGAGATCGGGACTCAAACTACGAGCAGTACTTC. Residues: CATSRDRDSNYEQYF.

In its sample, this clone was seen a few times. The chain has TRBV19 and TRBJ2-5; 7 bases fit TRBD1. J was trimmed by 2 bases and V by 3 bases; bases with no gene match: 3. CDR1 LNHDA and CDR2 SQIVND come from the germline V gene (reference sequence). CDR3 size: 14 residues. CDR3 protein: CASSIQGDQETQYF. In nucleotides, the CDR3 is TGTGCCAGTAGTATTCAGGGGGATCAAGAGACCCAGTACTTC.

The chain has TRBV18 and TRBJ2-7; 7 bases line up with TRBD2. Unmatched junction bases numbered 15, after V lost 8 bases and J lost 11 bases. The CDR3 covers 13 residues. Germline V gives CDR1 KGHSH, CDR2 LQKENI. CDR3 amino acids: CASQRTRTAGKYF. In nucleotides, the CDR3 is TGTGCCAGCCAACGGACTAGAACGGCAGGGAAGTACTTC. Full variable domain (rest looked up from reference TRBV18 and TRBJ2-7): NAGVMQNPRHLVRRRGQEARLRCSPMKGHSHVYWYRQLPEEGLKFMVYLQKENIIDESGMPKERFSAEFPKEGPSILRIQQVVRGDSAAYFCASQRTRTAGKYFGPGTRLTVT.

This clone appeared a few times. The chain recombines TRBV9 with TRBJ2-7; 8 positions match TRBD1. The CDR3 runs 15 residues. Per the germline V gene, CDR1 is SGDLS and CDR2 is YYNGEE. Trimming cost V 4 bases and J 0 bases; bases outside gene matches: 6. The CDR3 nucleotides read TGTGCCAGCAGCTATGGACAGGGACACTCCTACGAGCAGTACTTC. Encoded protein: CASSYGQGHSYEQYF. Together with reference TRBV9 and TRBJ2-7, the CDR3 gives the full variable domain: DSGVTQTPKHLITATGQRVTLRCSPRSGDLSVYWYQQSLDQGLQFLIQYYNGEERAKGNILERFSAQQFPDLHSELNLSSLELGDSALYFCASSYGQGHSYEQYFGPGTRLTVT.

The chain is built from TRBV28 and TRBJ2-1, with 9 bases fitting TRBD2. The CDR3 length is 16 residues. Germline V gives CDR1 MDHEN, CDR2 SYDVKM. V was clipped by 1 base and J by 9 bases; unmatched bases: 10. The chain's CDR3 is CASSLFGAGGLGEQFF. The CDR3 region has the DNA TGTGCCAGCAGTTTATTCGGCGCGGGAGGGCTAGGTGAGCAGTTCTTC.

The chain has TRBV18 and TRBJ2-5; weak D call: TRBD2 (8 bases). This CDR3 has 15 amino acids. CDR1 and CDR2 (germline): KGHSH, LQKENI. Trimming shortened V by 5 bases and J by 4 bases, and 17 bases separated the two germline ends. DNA for the CDR3: TGTGCCAGCTCAAGTCGGGAGGGGGCAGGAGAGACCCAGTACTTC. Its protein is CASSSREGAGETQYF.